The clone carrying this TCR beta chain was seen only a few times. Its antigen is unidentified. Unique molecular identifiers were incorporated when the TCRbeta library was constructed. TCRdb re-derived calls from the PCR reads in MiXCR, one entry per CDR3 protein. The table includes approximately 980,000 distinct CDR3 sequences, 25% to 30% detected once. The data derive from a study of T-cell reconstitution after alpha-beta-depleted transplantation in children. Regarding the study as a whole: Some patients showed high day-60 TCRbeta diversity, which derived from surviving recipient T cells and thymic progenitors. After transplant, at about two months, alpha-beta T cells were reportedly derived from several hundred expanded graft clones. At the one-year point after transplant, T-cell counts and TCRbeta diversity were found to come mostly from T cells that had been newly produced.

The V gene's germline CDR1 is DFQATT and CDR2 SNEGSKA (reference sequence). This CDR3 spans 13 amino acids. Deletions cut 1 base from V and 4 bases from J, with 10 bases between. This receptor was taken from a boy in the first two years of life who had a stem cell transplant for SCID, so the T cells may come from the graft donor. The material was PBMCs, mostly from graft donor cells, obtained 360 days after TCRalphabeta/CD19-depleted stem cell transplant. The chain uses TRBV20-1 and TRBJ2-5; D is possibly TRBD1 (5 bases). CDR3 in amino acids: CSARVSGRETQYF. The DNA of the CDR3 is TGCAGTGCTAGAGTTTCAGGGCGAGAGACCCAGTACTTC.